Reported below is one T cell receptor (beta chain). This clone came up many times. Its antigen is currently not known. No base qualities exist here, and no much larger clone lies one base off it. The record originates from a study of metastatic and nonmetastatic thyroid tumors (dated by TCRdb to the early 2020s). Study-wide context: Repertoires were compared across peripheral blood and tumor or nodule tissue samples from malignant and benign thyroid patients. Study-wide conclusions, independent of this receptor: In both blood and tumor samples, TCR beta diversity was reported to be significantly higher in malignant tumors than in benign nodules.

The CDR3 holds 15 amino acids from the cysteine to the phenylalanine. CDR3 DNA only is kept here, 45 bases in frame from base 1. The germline V gene (reference sequence) provides CDR1 DFQATT and CDR2 SNEGSKA. Trimmed from V: 1 base; trimmed from J: 0 bases; junction bases lacking a gene match: 6. None of the patients had been given any treatment before thyroid surgery. Using T-cell receptor beta sequencing, the study looked back at clinical samples from patients collected from 2012 to 2018. The library was produced with PCR. The sequencer listed for this sample is Illumina HiSeq 4000. The TCR beta-chain CDR3 region of each patient was profiled by high-throughput sequencing. The original methods were these. CDR3 differences across clinicopathological groups were used to build a classifier for discriminating distant-metastatic papillary thyroid cancer patients. Repertoire diversity was assessed with the Shannon index, and tumor-blood repertoire similarity with the Morisita-Horn index. TCRdb redid the processing of the public reads, applying fastp at Q25 and MiXCR, and retained in-frame beta chains. The V and J calls were determined by TCRdb, not by the authors. This sample is represented by about 45,000 clones; under 4% of them were singletons. The ten largest clones add up to 10% of the sample.

Sequencing input: blood. The V and J genes are TRBV20-1 and TRBJ2-7, with TRBD2 identical over 7 junction bases. The receptor was isolated from a female donor with papillary thyroid cancer or a benign thyroid nodule (not recorded which). Some clones in this sample may be carry-over from other donors' samples. The CDR3 region has the sequence CSARGGAGSSYEQYF. Here is the DNA: TGCAGTGCTAGAGGGGGAGCGGGAAGCTCCTACGAGCAGTACTTC.